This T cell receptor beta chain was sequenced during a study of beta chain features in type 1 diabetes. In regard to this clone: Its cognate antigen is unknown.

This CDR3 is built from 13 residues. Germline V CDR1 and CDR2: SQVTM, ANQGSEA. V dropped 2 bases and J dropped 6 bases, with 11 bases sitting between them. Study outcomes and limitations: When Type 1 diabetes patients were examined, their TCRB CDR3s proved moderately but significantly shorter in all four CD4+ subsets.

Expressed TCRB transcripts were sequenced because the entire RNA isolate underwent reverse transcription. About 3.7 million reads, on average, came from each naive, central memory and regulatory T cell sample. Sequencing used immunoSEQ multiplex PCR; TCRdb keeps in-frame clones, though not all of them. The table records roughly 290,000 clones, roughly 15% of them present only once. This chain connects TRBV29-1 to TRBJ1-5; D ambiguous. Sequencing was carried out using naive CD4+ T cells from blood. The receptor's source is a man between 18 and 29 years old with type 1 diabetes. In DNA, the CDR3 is TGCAGCGTTGAACCGGGGTGGGGTCAGCCCCAGCATTTT. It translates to CSVEPGWGQPQHF.